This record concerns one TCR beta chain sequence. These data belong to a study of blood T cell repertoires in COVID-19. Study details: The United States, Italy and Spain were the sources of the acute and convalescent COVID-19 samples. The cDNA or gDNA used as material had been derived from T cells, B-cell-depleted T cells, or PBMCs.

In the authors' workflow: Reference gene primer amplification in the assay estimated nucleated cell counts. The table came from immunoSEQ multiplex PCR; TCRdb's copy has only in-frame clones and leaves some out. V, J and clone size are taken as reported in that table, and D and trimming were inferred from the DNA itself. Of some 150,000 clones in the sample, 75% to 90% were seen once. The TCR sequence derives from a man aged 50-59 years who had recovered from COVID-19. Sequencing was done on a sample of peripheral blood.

The CDR3 loop reads CASSELAGGQNEQFF. The DNA for the CDR3 is TGTGCCAGCAGTGAACTGGCGGGGGGGCAGAATGAGCAGTTCTTC. The chain couples TRBV6-1 to TRBJ2-1, with 9 bases matching TRBD2. The J segment lost 7 bases and the V segment lost 2 bases, leaving 6 bases of the junction unmatched. This CDR3 has 15 residues. Germline loops: CDR1 MNHNS, CDR2 SASEGT.